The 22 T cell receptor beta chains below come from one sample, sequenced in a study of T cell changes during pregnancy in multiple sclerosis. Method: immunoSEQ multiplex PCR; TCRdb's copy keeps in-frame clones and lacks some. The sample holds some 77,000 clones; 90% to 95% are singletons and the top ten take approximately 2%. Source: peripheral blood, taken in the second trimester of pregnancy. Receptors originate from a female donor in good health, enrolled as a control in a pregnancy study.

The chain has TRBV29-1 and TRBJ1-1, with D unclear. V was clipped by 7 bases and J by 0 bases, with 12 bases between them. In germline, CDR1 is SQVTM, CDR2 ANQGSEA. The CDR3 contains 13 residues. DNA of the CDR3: TGCAGCGCCCCAAGCCGGTTGAACACTGAAGCTTTCTTT. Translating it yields CSAPSRLNTEAFF.

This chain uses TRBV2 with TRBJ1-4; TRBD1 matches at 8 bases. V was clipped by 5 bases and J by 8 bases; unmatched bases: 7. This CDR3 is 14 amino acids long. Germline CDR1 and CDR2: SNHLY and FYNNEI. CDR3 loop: CASSMTGVREKLFF. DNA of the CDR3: TGTGCCAGCAGTATGACAGGGGTGCGCGAAAAACTGTTTTTT.

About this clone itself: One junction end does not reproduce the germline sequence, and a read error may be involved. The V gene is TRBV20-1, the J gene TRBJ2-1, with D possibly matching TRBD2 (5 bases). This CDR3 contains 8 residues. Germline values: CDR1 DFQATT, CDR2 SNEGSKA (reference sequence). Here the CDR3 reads CSLGSGIF. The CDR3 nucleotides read TGCAGTCTTGGGAGCGGCATCTTC.

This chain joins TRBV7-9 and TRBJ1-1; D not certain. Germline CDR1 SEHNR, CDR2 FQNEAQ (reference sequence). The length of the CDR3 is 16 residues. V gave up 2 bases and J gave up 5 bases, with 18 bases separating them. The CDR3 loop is CASSLPLSTRGTEAFF. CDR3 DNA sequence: TGTGCCAGCAGCTTACCCCTTTCGACCCGAGGGACTGAAGCTTTCTTT.

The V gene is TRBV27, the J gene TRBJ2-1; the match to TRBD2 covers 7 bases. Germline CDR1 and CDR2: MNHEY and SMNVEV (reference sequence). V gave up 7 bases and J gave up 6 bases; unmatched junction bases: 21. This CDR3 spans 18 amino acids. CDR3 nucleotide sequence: TGTGCCAGCACGGGTTCTAGCGGAGGAAATCTACTGGTCAATGAGCAGTTCTTC. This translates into CASTGSSGGNLLVNEQFF.

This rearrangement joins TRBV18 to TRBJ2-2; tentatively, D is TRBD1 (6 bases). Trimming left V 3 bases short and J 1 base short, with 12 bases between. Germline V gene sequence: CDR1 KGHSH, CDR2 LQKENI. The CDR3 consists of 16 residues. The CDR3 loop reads CASSPQGPVNTGELFF. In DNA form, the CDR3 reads TGTGCCAGCTCACCTCAGGGGCCAGTGAACACCGGGGAGCTGTTTTTT.

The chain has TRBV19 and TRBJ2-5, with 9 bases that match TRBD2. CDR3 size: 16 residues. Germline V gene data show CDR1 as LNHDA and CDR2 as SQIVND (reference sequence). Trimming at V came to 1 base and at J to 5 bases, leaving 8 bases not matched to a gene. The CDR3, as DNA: TGTGCCAGTAGTATAGTCGTGGCGGGGGGGCCCGAGACCCAGTACTTC. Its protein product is CASSIVVAGGPETQYF. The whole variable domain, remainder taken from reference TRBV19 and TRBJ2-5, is DGGITQSPKYLFRKEGQNVTLSCEQNLNHDAMYWYRQDPGQGLRLIYYSQIVNDFQKGDIAEGYSVSREKKESFPLTVTSAQKNPTAFYLCASSIVVAGGPETQYFGPGTRLLVL.

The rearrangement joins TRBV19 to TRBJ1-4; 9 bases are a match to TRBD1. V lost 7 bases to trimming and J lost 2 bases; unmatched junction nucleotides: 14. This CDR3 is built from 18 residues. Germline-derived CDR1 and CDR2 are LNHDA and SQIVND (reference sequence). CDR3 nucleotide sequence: TGTGCCAGTACCCCCCGGACAGGGGATGTGATGACTAATGAAAAACTGTTTTTT. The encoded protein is CASTPRTGDVMTNEKLFF.

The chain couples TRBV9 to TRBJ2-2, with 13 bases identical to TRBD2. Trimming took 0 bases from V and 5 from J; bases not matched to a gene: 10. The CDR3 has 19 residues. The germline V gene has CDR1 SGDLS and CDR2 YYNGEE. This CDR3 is CASSVDWAGTSGVTGELFF. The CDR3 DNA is TGTGCCAGCAGCGTAGACTGGGCGGGGACTAGCGGGGTTACCGGGGAGCTGTTTTTT.

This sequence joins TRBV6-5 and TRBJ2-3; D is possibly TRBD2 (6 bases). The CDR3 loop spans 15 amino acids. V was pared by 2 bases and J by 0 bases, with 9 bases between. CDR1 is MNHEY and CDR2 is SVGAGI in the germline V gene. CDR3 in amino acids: CASSYNRGSTDTQYF. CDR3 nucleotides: TGTGCCAGCAGTTACAACCGGGGGAGCACAGATACGCAGTATTTT.

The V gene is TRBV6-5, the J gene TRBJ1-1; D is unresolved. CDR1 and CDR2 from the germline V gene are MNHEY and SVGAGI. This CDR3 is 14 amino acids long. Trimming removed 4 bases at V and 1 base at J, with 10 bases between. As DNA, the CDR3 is TGTGCCAGCAGTTTCCGGGATCCGAACACTGAAGCTTTCTTT. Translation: CASSFRDPNTEAFF.

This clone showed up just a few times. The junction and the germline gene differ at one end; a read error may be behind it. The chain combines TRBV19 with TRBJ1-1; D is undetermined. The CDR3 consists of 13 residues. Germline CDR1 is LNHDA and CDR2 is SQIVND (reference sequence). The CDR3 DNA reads TGTGCCAGTAGTCTAGAGGTTGAAGAGGAAGCTTTCTTT. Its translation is CASSLEVEEEAFF.

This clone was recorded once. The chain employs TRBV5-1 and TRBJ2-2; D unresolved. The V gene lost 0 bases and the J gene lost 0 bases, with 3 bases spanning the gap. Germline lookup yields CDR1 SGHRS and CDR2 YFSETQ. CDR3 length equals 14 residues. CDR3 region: CASSLVANTGELFF. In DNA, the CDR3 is TGCGCCAGCAGCTTGGTAGCGAACACCGGGGAGCTGTTTTTT.

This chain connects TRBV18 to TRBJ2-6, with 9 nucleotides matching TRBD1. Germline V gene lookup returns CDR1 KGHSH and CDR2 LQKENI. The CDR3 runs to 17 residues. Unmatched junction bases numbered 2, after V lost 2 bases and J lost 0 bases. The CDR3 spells CASSPGQGTSGANVLTF. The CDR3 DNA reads TGTGCCAGCTCACCAGGACAGGGGACCTCTGGGGCCAACGTCCTGACTTTC.

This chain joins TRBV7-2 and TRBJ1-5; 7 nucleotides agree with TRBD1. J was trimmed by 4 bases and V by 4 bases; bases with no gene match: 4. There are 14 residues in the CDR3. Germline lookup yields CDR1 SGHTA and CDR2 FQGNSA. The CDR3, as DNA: TGTGCCAGCAGCTCGACAGGGCAGAATCAGCCCCAGCATTTT. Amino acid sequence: CASSSTGQNQPQHF.

The CDR3 reads CASSVSSGEPTDTQYF. The CDR3 DNA sequence: TGTGCCAGCAGTGTATCTAGCGGGGAACCCACAGATACGCAGTATTTT. J is TRBJ2-3 and V is TRBV6-1; TRBD2 agrees at 9 bases. This CDR3 has 16 amino acids. The V gene's germline CDR1 is MNHNS and CDR2 SASEGT. With 4 bases clipped from V and 2 bases from J, the junction kept 7 bases outside the gene matches.

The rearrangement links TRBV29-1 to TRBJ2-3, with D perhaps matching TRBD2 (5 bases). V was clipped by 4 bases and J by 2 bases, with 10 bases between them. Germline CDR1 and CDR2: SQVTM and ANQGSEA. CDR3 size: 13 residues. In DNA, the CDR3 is TGCAGCGTTGCCGGGGTACTCACAGATACGCAGTATTTT. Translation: CSVAGVLTDTQYF.

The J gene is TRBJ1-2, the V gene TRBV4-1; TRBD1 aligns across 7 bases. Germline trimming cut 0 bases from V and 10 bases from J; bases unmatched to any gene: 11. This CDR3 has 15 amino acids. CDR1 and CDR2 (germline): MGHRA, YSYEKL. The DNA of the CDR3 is TGCGCCAGCAGCCAAGATACCGGACAGGATTTGCCCTACACCTTC. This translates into CASSQDTGQDLPYTF.

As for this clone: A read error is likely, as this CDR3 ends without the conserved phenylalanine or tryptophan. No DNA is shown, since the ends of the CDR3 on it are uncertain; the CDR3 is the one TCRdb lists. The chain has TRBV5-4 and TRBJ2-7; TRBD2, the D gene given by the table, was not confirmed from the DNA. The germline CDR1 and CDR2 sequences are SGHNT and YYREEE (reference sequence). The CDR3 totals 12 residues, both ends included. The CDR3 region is CASSREGQARVS.

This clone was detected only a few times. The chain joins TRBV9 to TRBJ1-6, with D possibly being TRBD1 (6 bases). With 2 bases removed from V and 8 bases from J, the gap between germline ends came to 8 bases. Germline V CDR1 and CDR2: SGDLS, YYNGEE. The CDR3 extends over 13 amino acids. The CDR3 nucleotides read TGTGCCAGCAGCGTCAGGGGAGATTCACCCCTCCACTTT. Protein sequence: CASSVRGDSPLHF.

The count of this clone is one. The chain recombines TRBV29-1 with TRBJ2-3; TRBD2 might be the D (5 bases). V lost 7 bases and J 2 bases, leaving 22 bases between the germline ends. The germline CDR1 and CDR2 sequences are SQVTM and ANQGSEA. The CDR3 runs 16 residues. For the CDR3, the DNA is TGCAGCGGTGGGAGTTCCCTAAGGGATAACACAGATACGCAGTATTTT. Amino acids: CSGGSSLRDNTDTQYF.

The CDR3 region has the DNA TGTGCCATCAGAGAGCGGCGGGGCCTCAGTGAGCAGTTCTTC. Protein product: CAIRERRGLSEQFF. The genes are TRBV6-1 and TRBJ2-1, with a weak D call TRBD2 (6 bases). Germline V gene data show CDR1 as MNHNS and CDR2 as SASEGT. V gave up 10 bases and J gave up 9 bases, with 22 bases separating them. CDR3 length: 14 residues.